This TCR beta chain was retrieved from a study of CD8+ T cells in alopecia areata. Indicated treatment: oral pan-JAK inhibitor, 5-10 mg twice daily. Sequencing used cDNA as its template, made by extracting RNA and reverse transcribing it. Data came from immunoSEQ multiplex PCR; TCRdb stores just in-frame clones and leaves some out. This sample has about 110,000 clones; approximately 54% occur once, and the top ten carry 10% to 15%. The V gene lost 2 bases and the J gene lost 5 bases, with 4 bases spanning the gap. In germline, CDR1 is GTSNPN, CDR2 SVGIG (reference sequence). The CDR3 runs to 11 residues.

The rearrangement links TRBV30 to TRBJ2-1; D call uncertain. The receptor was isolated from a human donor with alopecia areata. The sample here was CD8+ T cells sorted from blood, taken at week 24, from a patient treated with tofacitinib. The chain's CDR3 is CAWSQNNEQFF. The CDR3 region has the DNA TGTGCCTGGAGTCAGAACAATGAGCAGTTCTTC.